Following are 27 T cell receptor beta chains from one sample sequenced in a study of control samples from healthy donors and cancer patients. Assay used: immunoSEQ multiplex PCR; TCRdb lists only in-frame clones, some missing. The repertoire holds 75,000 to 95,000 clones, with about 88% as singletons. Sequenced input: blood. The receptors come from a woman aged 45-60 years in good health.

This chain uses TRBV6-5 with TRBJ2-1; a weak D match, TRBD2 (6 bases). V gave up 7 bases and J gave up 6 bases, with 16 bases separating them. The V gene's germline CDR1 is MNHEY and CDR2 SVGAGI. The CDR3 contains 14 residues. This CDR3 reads CASIGEAPLNEQFF. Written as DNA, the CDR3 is TGTGCCAGCATTGGGGAGGCCCCCCTCAATGAGCAGTTCTTC.

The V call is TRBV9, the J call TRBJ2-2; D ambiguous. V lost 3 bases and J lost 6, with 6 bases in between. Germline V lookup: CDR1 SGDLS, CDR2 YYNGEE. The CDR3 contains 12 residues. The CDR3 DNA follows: TGTGCCAGCAGCGCGGACGCCGGGGAGCTGTTTTTT. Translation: CASSADAGELFF.

The CDR3 reads CACNRGLVNTEAFF. The CDR3 DNA sequence: TGTGCCTGCAACAGGGGATTAGTGAACACTGAAGCTTTCTTT. The V and J genes are TRBV30 and TRBJ1-1; 7 bases fit TRBD1. Germline assignment: CDR1 GTSNPN and CDR2 SVGIG (reference sequence). The CDR3 consists of 14 residues. V was pared by 6 bases and J by 0 bases, with 7 bases of the junction left unmatched.

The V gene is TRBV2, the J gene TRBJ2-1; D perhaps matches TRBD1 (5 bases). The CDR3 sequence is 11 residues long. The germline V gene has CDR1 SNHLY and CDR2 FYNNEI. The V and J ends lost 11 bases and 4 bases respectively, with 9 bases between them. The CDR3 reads CAGYRYNEQFF. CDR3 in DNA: TGTGCCGGATACAGGTACAATGAGCAGTTCTTC.

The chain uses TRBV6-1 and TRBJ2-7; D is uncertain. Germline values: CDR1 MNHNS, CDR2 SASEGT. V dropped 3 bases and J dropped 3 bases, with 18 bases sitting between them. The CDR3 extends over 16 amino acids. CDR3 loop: CASSDPSRASLYEQYF. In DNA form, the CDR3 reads TGTGCCAGCAGTGATCCCTCTCGGGCGTCCCTCTACGAGCAGTACTTC.

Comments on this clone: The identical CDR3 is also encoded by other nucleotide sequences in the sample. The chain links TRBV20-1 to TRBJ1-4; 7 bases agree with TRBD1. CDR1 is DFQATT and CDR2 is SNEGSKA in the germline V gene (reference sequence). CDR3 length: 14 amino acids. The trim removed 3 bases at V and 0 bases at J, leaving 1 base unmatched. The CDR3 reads CSASTGATNEKLFF. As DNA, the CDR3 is TGCAGTGCTAGTACAGGGGCAACTAATGAAAAACTGTTTTTT.

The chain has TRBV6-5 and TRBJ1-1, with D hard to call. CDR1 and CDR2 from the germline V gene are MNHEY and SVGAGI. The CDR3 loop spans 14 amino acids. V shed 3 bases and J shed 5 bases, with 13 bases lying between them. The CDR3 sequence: CASSYRGRSTEAFF. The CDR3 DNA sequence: TGTGCCAGCAGTTATCGTGGACGGAGTACTGAAGCTTTCTTT.

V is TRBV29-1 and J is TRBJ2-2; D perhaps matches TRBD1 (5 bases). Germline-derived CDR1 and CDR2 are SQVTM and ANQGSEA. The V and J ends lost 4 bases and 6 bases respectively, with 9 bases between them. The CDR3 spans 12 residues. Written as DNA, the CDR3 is TGCAGCGTTGTTTCAGGGTCCGGGGAGCTGTTTTTT. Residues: CSVVSGSGELFF.

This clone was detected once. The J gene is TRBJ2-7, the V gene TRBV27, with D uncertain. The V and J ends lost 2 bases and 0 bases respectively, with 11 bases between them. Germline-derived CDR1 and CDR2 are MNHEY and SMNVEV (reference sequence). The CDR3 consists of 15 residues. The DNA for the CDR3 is TGTGCCAGCAGTTTAACGGTTTCCAGCTCCTACGAGCAGTACTTC. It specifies CASSLTVSSSYEQYF.

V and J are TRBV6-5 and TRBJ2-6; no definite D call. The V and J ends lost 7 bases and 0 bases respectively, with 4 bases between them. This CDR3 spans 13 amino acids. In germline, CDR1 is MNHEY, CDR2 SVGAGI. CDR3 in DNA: TGTGCCAGCACATCCTCTGGGGCCAACGTCCTGACTTTC. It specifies CASTSSGANVLTF.

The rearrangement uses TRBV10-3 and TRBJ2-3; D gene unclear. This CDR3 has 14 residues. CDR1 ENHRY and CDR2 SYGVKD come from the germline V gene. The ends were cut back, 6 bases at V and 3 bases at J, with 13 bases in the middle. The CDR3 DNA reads TGTGCCATCAGCCTAGAGAGTGCGACAGATACGCAGTATTTT. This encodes CAISLESATDTQYF.

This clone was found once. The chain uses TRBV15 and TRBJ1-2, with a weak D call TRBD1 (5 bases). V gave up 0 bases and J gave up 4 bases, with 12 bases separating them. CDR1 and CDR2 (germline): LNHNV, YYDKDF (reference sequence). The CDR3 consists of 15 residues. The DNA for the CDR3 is TGTGCCACCAGCAGAGATTTGGGGCAAACCTATGGCTACACCTTC. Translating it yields CATSRDLGQTYGYTF.

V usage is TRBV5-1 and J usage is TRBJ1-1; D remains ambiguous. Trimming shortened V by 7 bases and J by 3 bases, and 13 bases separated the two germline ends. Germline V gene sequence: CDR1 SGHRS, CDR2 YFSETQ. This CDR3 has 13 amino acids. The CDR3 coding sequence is TGCGCCAGCGCCTTCAACCGGGACACTGAAGCTTTCTTT. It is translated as CASAFNRDTEAFF.

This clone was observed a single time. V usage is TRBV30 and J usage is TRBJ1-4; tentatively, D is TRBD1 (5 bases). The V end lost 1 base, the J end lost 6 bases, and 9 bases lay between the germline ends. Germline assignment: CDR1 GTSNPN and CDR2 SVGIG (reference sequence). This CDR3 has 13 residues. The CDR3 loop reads CAWSGGGDEKLFF. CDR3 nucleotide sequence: TGTGCCTGGAGTGGGGGGGGAGATGAAAAACTGTTTTTT.

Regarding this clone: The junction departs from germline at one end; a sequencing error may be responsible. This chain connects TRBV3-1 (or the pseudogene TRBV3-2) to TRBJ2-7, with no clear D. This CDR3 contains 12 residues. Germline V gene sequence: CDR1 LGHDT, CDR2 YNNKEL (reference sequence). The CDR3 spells CASSPSSDEQYF. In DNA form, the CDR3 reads TGTGCCAGCAGCCCGTCCTCCGACGAGCAGTACTTC.

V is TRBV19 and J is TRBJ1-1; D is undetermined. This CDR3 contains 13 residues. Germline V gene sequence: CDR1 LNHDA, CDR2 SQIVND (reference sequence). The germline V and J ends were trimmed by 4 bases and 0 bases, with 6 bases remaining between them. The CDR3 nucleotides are TGTGCCAGTAGTACGCCGTTGAACACTGAAGCTTTCTTT. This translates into CASSTPLNTEAFF. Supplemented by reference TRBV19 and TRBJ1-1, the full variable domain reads DGGITQSPKYLFRKEGQNVTLSCEQNLNHDAMYWYRQDPGQGLRLIYYSQIVNDFQKGDIAEGYSVSREKKESFPLTVTSAQKNPTAFYLCASSTPLNTEAFFGQGTRLTVV.

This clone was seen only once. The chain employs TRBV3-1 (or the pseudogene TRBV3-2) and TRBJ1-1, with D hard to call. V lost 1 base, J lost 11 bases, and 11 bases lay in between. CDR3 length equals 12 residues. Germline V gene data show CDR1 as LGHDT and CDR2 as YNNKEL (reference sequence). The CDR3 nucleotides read TGTGCCAGCAGCCAAGCGGAACGCTTTGCTTTCTTT. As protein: CASSQAERFAFF.

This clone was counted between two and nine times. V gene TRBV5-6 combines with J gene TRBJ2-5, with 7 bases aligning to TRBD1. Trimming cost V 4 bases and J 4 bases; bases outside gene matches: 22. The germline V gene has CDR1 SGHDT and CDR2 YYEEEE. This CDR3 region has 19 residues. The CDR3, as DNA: TGTGCCAGCAGCCCAGCCCTGACAGGGCCGGCCTTCATGGGAGAGACCCAGTACTTC. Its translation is CASSPALTGPAFMGETQYF.

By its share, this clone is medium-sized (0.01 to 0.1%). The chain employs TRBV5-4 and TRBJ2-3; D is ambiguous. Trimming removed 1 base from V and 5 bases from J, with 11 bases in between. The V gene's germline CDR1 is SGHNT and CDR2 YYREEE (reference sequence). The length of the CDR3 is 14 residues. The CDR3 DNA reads TGTGCCAGCAGCTTGCTAAGTGCGGAAGATACGCAGTATTTT. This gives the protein CASSLLSAEDTQYF.

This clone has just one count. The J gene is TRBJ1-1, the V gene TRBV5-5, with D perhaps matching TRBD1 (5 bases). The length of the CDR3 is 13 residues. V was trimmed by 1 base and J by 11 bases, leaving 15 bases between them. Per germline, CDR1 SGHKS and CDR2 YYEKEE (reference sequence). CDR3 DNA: TGTGCCAGCAGCTTGTTGGGGGACTCATGGGCTTTCTTT. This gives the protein CASSLLGDSWAFF.

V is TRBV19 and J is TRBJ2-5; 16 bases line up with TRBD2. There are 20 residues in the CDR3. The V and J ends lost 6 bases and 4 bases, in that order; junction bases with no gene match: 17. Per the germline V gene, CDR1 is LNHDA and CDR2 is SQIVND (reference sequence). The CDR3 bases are TGTGCCAGTAGCCCTTTCCCGGGACTAGCGGGGGGGCGGGTTCTAGAGACCCAGTACTTC. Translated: CASSPFPGLAGGRVLETQYF.

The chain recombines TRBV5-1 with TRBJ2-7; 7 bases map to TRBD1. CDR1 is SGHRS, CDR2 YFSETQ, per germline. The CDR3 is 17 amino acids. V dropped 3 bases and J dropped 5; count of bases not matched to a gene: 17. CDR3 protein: CASSSNRLVTGSNEQYF. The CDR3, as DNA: TGCGCCAGCAGCTCAAACCGTCTCGTGACAGGGAGCAACGAGCAGTACTTC.

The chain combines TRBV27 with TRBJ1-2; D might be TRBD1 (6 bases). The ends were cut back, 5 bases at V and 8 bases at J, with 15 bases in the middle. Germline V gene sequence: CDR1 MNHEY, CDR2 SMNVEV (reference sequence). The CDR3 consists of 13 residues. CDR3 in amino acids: CASSPNRVWGYTF. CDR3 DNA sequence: TGTGCCAGCAGTCCCAACAGGGTCTGGGGCTACACCTTC.

This CDR3 is CASSLPPGRSMNTEAFF. DNA of the CDR3: TGTGCCAGCAGCTTACCCCCGGGACGTTCCATGAACACTGAAGCTTTCTTT. This rearrangement joins TRBV7-9 to TRBJ1-1, with D tentatively TRBD1 (5 bases). Germline lookup yields CDR1 SEHNR and CDR2 FQNEAQ (reference sequence). The CDR3 loop spans 17 amino acids. V was clipped by 2 bases and J by 0 bases, with 16 bases between them.

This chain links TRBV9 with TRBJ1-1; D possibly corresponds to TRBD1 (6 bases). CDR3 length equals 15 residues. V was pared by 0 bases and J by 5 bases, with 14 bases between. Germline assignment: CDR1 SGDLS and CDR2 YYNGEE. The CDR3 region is CASSVVSGAGTEAFF. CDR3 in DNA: TGTGCCAGCAGCGTAGTCTCAGGGGCAGGAACTGAAGCTTTCTTT. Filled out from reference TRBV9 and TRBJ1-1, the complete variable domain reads DSGVTQTPKHLITATGQRVTLRCSPRSGDLSVYWYQQSLDQGLQFLIQYYNGEERAKGNILERFSAQQFPDLHSELNLSSLELGDSALYFCASSVVSGAGTEAFFGQGTRLTVV.

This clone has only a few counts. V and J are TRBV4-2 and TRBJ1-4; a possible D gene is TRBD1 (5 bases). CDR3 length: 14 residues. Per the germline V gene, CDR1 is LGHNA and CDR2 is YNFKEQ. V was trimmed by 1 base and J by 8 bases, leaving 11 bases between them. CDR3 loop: CASSQVGAPEKLFF. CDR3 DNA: TGTGCCAGCAGCCAAGTTGGGGCACCCGAAAAACTGTTTTTT.

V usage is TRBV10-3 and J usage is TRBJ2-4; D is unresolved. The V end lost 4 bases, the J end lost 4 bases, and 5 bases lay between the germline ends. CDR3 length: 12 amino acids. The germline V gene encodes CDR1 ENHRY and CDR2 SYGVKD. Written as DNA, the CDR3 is TGTGCCATCAGTGCGGAGAAAAACATTCAGTACTTC. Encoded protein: CAISAEKNIQYF.